These T cell receptor beta chains were read from a single sample in a study of vaccination effects on CD4 cells after COVID-19. No antigens are known for them. Clones were sequenced by immunoSEQ multiplex PCR, and TCRdb holds only the in-frame ones, with some missing. The sample shows 30,000 to 45,000 clones, 82% of them seen only once. Source: CD4+ T cells from PBMCs cultured with HCoV-NL63 spike peptides, taken after COVID-19 vaccination. The receptor set was obtained from a human donor who received a COVID-19 vaccine. Some clones in this sample may be carry-over from other donors' samples. CDR3s include the opening cysteine and the closing phenylalanine or tryptophan. D genes are given only for firm matches. Where a row states a size, it is once, few, many or the class of an expanded clone; other rows omit it.

CDR3nt: TGCGCCAGCAGCCAACATAAAGGAGAGGGGGCCTCAGATACGCAGTATTTT; CDR3aa: CASSQHKGEGASDTQYF; d_gene: TRBD1; j_gene: TRBJ2-3; abundance: NA; v_gene: TRBV4-1
CDR3nt: TGTGCCAGCAGTCAGTTATCCGGGACTAGCGGGGGCAATGAGCAGTTCTTC; CDR3aa: CASSQLSGTSGGNEQFF; d_gene: TRBD2; j_gene: TRBJ2-1; abundance: NA; v_gene: TRBV3-1/TRBV3-2
CDR3nt: TGTGCCAGTACCGCTAGGGGGGGCCACACTGAAGCTTTCTTT; CDR3aa: CASTARGGHTEAFF; d_gene: NA; j_gene: TRBJ1-1; abundance: NA; v_gene: TRBV19
CDR3nt: TGTGCCAGCTTACAGCAGGGTATGGGGGGCTACACCTTC; CDR3aa: CASLQQGMGGYTF; d_gene: NA; j_gene: TRBJ1-2; abundance: NA; v_gene: TRBV19
CDR3nt: TGTGCCAGCAGTTACTCGATGCGGGAGGCTAACTATGGCTACACCTTC; CDR3aa: CASSYSMREANYGYTF; d_gene: NA; j_gene: TRBJ1-2; abundance: few; v_gene: TRBV6-6
CDR3nt: TGCGCCAGCAGCCCTCCAGGGATTAACTATGGCTACACCTTC; CDR3aa: CASSPPGINYGYTF; d_gene: NA; j_gene: TRBJ1-2; abundance: NA; v_gene: TRBV4-1
CDR3nt: TGTGCCAGCGGACTTCAGAAGAACACTGAAGCTTTCTTT; CDR3aa: CASGLQKNTEAFF; d_gene: NA; j_gene: TRBJ1-1; abundance: NA; v_gene: TRBV2
CDR3nt: TGTGCCAGCAGCCAGGGAGGAGGAAACACTGAAGCTTTCTTT; CDR3aa: CASSQGGGNTEAFF; d_gene: NA; j_gene: TRBJ1-1; abundance: NA; v_gene: TRBV3-1/TRBV3-2
CDR3nt: TGCGCCAGCAGCCTAGGGACGGCTCTTATGAACACTGAAGCTTTCTTT; CDR3aa: CASSLGTALMNTEAFF; d_gene: NA; j_gene: TRBJ1-1; abundance: NA; v_gene: TRBV5-1
CDR3nt: TGTGCCAGCAGTGTACGCACTAGCGGGGGGGGCCGGTTGGACGGGCAGTTCTTC; CDR3aa: CASSVRTSGGGRLDGQFF; d_gene: TRBD2; j_gene: TRBJ2-1; abundance: NA; v_gene: TRBV2
CDR3nt: TGTGCCAGCACTCCCGGGGGAGTACAAGAGACCCAGTACTTC; CDR3aa: CASTPGGVQETQYF; d_gene: NA; j_gene: TRBJ2-5; abundance: NA; v_gene: TRBV6-5
CDR3nt: TGTGCCAGCAGCAGGCGTTGGGCGGGGGATATGGATACGCAGTATTTT; CDR3aa: CASSRRWAGDMDTQYF; d_gene: TRBD2; j_gene: TRBJ2-3; abundance: NA; v_gene: TRBV3-1/TRBV3-2
CDR3nt: TGTGCCAGCCCATGGGGACGCCGCTTTTTCGCCTTC; CDR3aa: CASPWGRRFFAF; d_gene: NA; j_gene: TRBJ1-2; abundance: NA; v_gene: TRBV6-5
CDR3nt: TGTGCCAGCAGGCCCGGGACAGGAAGCACCGGGGAGCTGTTTTTT; CDR3aa: CASRPGTGSTGELFF; d_gene: TRBD1; j_gene: TRBJ2-2; abundance: NA; v_gene: TRBV6-6
CDR3nt: TGTGCCAGCAGCCCACGGACAGGGGGATCTGTCGGGGAGCTGTTTTTT; CDR3aa: CASSPRTGGSVGELFF; d_gene: TRBD1; j_gene: TRBJ2-2; abundance: NA; v_gene: TRBV7-2
CDR3nt: TGTGCCAGCAGTGAATCCCTGATTAGCGGGGGGATTCGGGAGACCCAGTACTTC; CDR3aa: CASSESLISGGIRETQYF; d_gene: TRBD2; j_gene: TRBJ2-5; abundance: once; v_gene: TRBV25-1
CDR3nt: TGCGCCAGCAGCGGCCGCGGACTAGCGGGGGGGCGAAGTAAGTGGGAGACCCAGTACTTC; CDR3aa: CASSGRGLAGGRSKWETQYF; d_gene: TRBD2; j_gene: TRBJ2-5; abundance: NA; v_gene: TRBV5-1
CDR3nt: TGTGCCAGCAGTTTATTGGCTAGCCGAAGGGAGACCCAGTACTTC; CDR3aa: CASSLLASRRETQYF; d_gene: NA; j_gene: TRBJ2-5; abundance: NA; v_gene: TRBV27
CDR3nt: TGTGCCAGCAGTTGGAGCTCCTATAATTCACCCCTCCACTTT; CDR3aa: CASSWSSYNSPLHF; d_gene: NA; j_gene: TRBJ1-6; abundance: NA; v_gene: TRBV6-2/TRBV6-3
CDR3nt: TGTGCCAGCAGCTGGCAGGGGTTTAGCAATCAGCCCCAGCATTTT; CDR3aa: CASSWQGFSNQPQHF; d_gene: NA; j_gene: TRBJ1-5; abundance: few; v_gene: TRBV5-6
CDR3nt: TGTGCCAGCAGCTCCTTAGGAGGGTTTCAGCCCCAGCATTTT; CDR3aa: CASSSLGGFQPQHF; d_gene: NA; j_gene: TRBJ1-5; abundance: NA; v_gene: TRBV7-2
CDR3nt: TGTGCCAGTAGTCGTTACACCGGGACAGTTGGGGGTCAGCCCCAGCATTTT; CDR3aa: CASSRYTGTVGGQPQHF; d_gene: TRBD1; j_gene: TRBJ1-5; abundance: NA; v_gene: TRBV19
CDR3nt: TGTGCCAGCAGTTACTCGGGGGCGGGAGAAAAACTGTTTTTT; CDR3aa: CASSYSGAGEKLFF; d_gene: NA; j_gene: TRBJ1-4; abundance: NA; v_gene: TRBV6-2/TRBV6-3
CDR3nt: TGTGCCAGTAGAGACCAAGAAAGGGCCCTCGGGAATTCACCCCTCCACTTT; CDR3aa: CASRDQERALGNSPLHF; d_gene: NA; j_gene: TRBJ1-6; abundance: NA; v_gene: TRBV19
CDR3nt: TGTGCCAGCAGCTCGGACAGGGGGAAGAACACCGGGGAGCTGTTTTTT; CDR3aa: CASSSDRGKNTGELFF; d_gene: TRBD1; j_gene: TRBJ2-2; abundance: NA; v_gene: TRBV5-8
CDR3nt: TGTGCCAGCAGCTTAAAGCGACAGGGGGCGCGGAGTAGTACAGATACGCAGTATTTT; CDR3aa: CASSLKRQGARSSTDTQYF; d_gene: TRBD1; j_gene: TRBJ2-3; abundance: NA; v_gene: TRBV5-4
CDR3nt: TGTGCCAGCAGTTACAGAAGGGGGGCGACTGAGACCCAGTACTTC; CDR3aa: CASSYRRGATETQYF; d_gene: NA; j_gene: TRBJ2-5; abundance: NA; v_gene: TRBV6-2/TRBV6-3
CDR3nt: TGTGCCAGCAGTACCCCAAAGGGGGGGACAGATACGCAGTATTTT; CDR3aa: CASSTPKGGTDTQYF; d_gene: NA; j_gene: TRBJ2-3; abundance: NA; v_gene: TRBV6-2/TRBV6-3
CDR3nt: TGCGCCAGCAGTGAGTCGGGTTGGTATGGCTACACCTTC; CDR3aa: CASSESGWYGYTF; d_gene: NA; j_gene: TRBJ1-2; abundance: NA; v_gene: TRBV10-2
CDR3nt: TGTGCCAGCAGTTACGCCCGGGGGGGCACAGATACGCAGTATTTT; CDR3aa: CASSYARGGTDTQYF; d_gene: TRBD2; j_gene: TRBJ2-3; abundance: NA; v_gene: TRBV6-2/TRBV6-3
CDR3nt: TGCAGCGTTCCGGGACAGGGTGTGGATGAGCAGTTCTTC; CDR3aa: CSVPGQGVDEQFF; d_gene: TRBD1; j_gene: TRBJ2-1; abundance: NA; v_gene: TRBV29-1
CDR3nt: TGTGCCAGCAGTTTAGCGCTTGGGCAGCCCCAGCATTTT; CDR3aa: CASSLALGQPQHF; d_gene: NA; j_gene: TRBJ1-5; abundance: NA; v_gene: TRBV12-3/TRBV12-4
CDR3nt: TGTGCCAGCAGTTTAGGTGGGACAGGGGGCGGCGGCTACACCTTC; CDR3aa: CASSLGGTGGGGYTF; d_gene: TRBD1; j_gene: TRBJ1-2; abundance: once; v_gene: TRBV28
CDR3nt: TGCAGTGCTAGCGATACAACCGGGGCTTTCTTT; CDR3aa: CSASDTTGAFF; d_gene: NA; j_gene: TRBJ1-1; abundance: once; v_gene: TRBV20-1
CDR3nt: TGTGCCAGCAGTGAAGGGACAGTTACTTACTCTGGGGCCAACGTCCTGACTTTC; CDR3aa: CASSEGTVTYSGANVLTF; d_gene: NA; j_gene: TRBJ2-6; abundance: NA; v_gene: TRBV6-1
CDR3nt: TGTGCCAGCAGCTCCTGGGGCTCTGGGGCCAACGTCCTGACTTTC; CDR3aa: CASSSWGSGANVLTF; d_gene: NA; j_gene: TRBJ2-6; abundance: once; v_gene: TRBV7-9
CDR3nt: TGTGCCAGCAGCTTGGAAGCCTACAATGAGCAGTTCTTC; CDR3aa: CASSLEAYNEQFF; d_gene: NA; j_gene: TRBJ2-1; abundance: NA; v_gene: TRBV7-2
CDR3nt: TGTGCCACCAGCAGAGTGCCCGGGGGGAGAGAGACCCAGTACTTC; CDR3aa: CATSRVPGGRETQYF; d_gene: TRBD2; j_gene: TRBJ2-5; abundance: NA; v_gene: TRBV15
CDR3nt: TGTGCCAGCAGTACTCCGGGACTAGCGGGGGGAGGCGCAGATACGCAGTATTTT; CDR3aa: CASSTPGLAGGGADTQYF; d_gene: TRBD2; j_gene: TRBJ2-3; abundance: NA; v_gene: TRBV27
CDR3nt: TGTGCCAGCAGCGCGCAAAAACAGGGGAGCAATCAGCCCCAGCATTTT; CDR3aa: CASSAQKQGSNQPQHF; d_gene: TRBD1; j_gene: TRBJ1-5; abundance: NA; v_gene: TRBV5-5